These 4 T cell receptor beta chains were sequenced from one sample in a study of beta chain features in type 1 diabetes. What was sequenced were expressed TCRB transcripts, since all of the isolated RNA had been reverse transcribed. Assay used: immunoSEQ multiplex PCR; TCRdb lists only in-frame clones, some missing. The sample shows 900,000 or so clones, roughly 16% of them seen only once. The specimen was naive CD4+ T cells from blood. All receptors derive from a young woman in good health.

In the case of this clone: The same CDR3 also results from other DNA sequences found in this sample. This chain joins TRBV2 and TRBJ1-1; perhaps TRBD1 as D (6 bases). CDR3 size: 13 residues. Germline V CDR1 and CDR2: SNHLY, FYNNEI. Between the trimmed V and J ends, which lost 4 bases and 4 bases, there was a span of 10 bases. CDR3 coding DNA: TGTGCCAGCAGTGTACAAGGGGGCACTGAAGCTTTCTTT. This gives the protein CASSVQGGTEAFF.

This clone was detected only a few times. Other nucleotide sequences in the sample specify the same CDR3. The rearrangement joins TRBV11-2 to TRBJ2-7; the D is unclear. Trimming removed 1 base at V and 3 bases at J, with 4 bases between. The CDR3 runs to 12 residues. Germline CDR1 and CDR2: SGHAT and FQNNGV. The CDR3, as DNA: TGTGCCAGCAGCTTAGTAGGCTACGAGCAGTACTTC. Translation: CASSLVGYEQYF.

This clone showed up just a few times. This chain uses TRBV7-3 with TRBJ2-3, with D unresolved. The V end lost 7 bases, the J end lost 2 bases, and 10 bases lay between the germline ends. Germline CDR1 and CDR2: SGHTA and FQGTGA. CDR3 size: 13 residues. CDR3 in amino acids: CASNVLSTDTQYF. The DNA for the CDR3 is TGTGCCAGCAATGTCCTGTCCACAGATACGCAGTATTTT.

This clone was found a few times. V and J are TRBV19 and TRBJ1-4, with no clear D. The germline gives CDR1 LNHDA, CDR2 SQIVND (reference sequence). The length of the CDR3 is 16 residues. V lost 7 bases and J lost 2, with 17 bases in between. The CDR3 nucleotides are TGTGCCAGTAAGTTTGGATCGACGTTCACTAATGAAAAACTGTTTTTT. As protein: CASKFGSTFTNEKLFF.